This T cell receptor (beta chain) was documented in a study of blood T cell repertoires in COVID-19 (dated by TCRdb to 2020 to 2022). Looking at the study overall: Collaborator samples came from the United States, Italy and Spain and covered acute and convalescent phases of COVID-19. The material from the prospective study consisted of cDNA or gDNA derived from T cells, B-cell-depleted T cells, or PBMCs. The dataset comprised deeply sampled blood TCRbeta repertoires from subjects exposed to, actively infected with, or recovered from COVID-19. The repertoires were made available in a free public database intended to serve as a resource for research on the immune response to SARS-CoV-2. The samples were drawn from two sources: the first 160 participants of the ongoing ImmuneRACE study, and 950 to 1,500 subjects contributed by 6 global collaborators. Sample metadata almost always included a de-identified subject ID, COVID-19 status, age in years and sex. HLA class I and class II types, where available, came from metadata supplied by the sample provider rather than from assay-based typing. Study-wide findings and limitations: Clinical and demographic metadata were provided uncurated, with the amount varying by source and participant.

TCRbeta CDR3 regions were amplified from genomic DNA using the immunoSEQ Assay, a bias-controlled multiplex PCR. The authors processed their data as follows. The number of nucleated cells in each sample was estimated from the amplification of reference gene primers within the assay. To quantify the absolute abundance of each unique TCRbeta CDR3 rearrangement, sequence reads were collapsed and filtered. For each sample, productive Simpson clonality was calculated as the square root of Simpson's diversity index over productive rearrangements. TCRdb holds this immuneACCESS table with in-frame rearrangements only. Some clones are missing; in checked studies, unresolved V genes explain under half, and the rest has no known cause. Clone size and the V and J calls come from that table; the DNA yielded D and trimming. This sample is represented by around 140,000 clones; about 89% of them were singletons. Of the sample, over 9.5% is held by the ten largest clones.

At one collaborating source in Seattle, patients were enrolled during active infection and were followed longitudinally through the course of disease. Each collaborating institution followed its own protocols to collect whole blood in K2EDTA tubes. For TCRbeta analysis, collaborator samples were shipped as frozen whole blood, as isolated PBMCs, or as DNA extracted from either sample type. Including cysteine and phenylalanine, the CDR3 has 15 amino acids. Only the CDR3 portion is preserved as DNA: 45 bases, with reading frame beginning at the first base. The germline V gene sets CDR1 to SQVTM and CDR2 to ANQGSEA. After removal of 4 bases from V and 2 bases from J, the junction retains 8 bases not matched to a gene. On this clone itself: Its cognate antigen has yet to be identified. The sample holds no much larger clone one base away, and base qualities are not on file.

The source of this sequence is a woman aged 70-85 years with COVID-19, enrolled during active disease. The sequence is built from TRBV29-1 and TRBJ2-7; 10 central bases correspond to TRBD1. The sample was peripheral blood. CDR3 sequence: CSVGGGQGIAYEQYF. The nucleotide sequence is given as TGCAGCGTTGGGGGGGGACAGGGGATCGCCTACGAGCAGTACTTC.